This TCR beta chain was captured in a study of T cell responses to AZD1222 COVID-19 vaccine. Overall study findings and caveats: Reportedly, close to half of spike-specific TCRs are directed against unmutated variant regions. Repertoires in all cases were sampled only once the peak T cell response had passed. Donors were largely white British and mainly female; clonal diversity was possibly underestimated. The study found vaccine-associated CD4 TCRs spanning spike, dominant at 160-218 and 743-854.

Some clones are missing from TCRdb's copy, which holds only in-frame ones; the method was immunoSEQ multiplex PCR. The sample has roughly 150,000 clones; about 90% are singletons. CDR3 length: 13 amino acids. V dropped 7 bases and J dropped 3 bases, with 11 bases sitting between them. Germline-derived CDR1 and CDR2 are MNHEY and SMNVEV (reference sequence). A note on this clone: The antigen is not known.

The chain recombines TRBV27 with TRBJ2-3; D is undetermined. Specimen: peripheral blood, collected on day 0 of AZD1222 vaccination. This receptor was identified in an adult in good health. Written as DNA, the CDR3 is TGTGCCAGCACCCAAACACGGACAGATACGCAGTATTTT. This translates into CASTQTRTDTQYF.